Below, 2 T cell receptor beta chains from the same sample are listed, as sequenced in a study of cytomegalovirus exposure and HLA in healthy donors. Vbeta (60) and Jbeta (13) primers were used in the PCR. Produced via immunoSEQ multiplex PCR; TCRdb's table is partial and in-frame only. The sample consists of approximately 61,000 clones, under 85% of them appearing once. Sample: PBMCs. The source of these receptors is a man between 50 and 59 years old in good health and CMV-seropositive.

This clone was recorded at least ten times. CDR3 residues: CASSTPRGAKTEAFF. The CDR3 DNA is TGTGCCAGCAGTACACCCAGGGGCGCGAAGACTGAAGCTTTCTTT. V and J are TRBV5-3 and TRBJ1-1; TRBD1 might be the D (6 bases). TRBV5-3 is an ORF for which the function is uncertain. The germline V and J ends were trimmed by 8 bases and 5 bases, with 22 bases remaining between them. This CDR3 is 15 amino acids long.

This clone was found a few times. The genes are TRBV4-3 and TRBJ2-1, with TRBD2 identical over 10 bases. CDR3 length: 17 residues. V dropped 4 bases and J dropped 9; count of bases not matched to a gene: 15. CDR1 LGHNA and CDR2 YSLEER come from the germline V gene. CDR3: CASSPLAGDFTMGEQFF. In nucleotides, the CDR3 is TGCGCCAGCAGCCCTCTAGCGGGGGATTTTACGATGGGTGAGCAGTTCTTC.